Listed below are T cell receptor beta chains from one sample, sequenced in a study of glioma-infiltrating T cells after dendritic cell vaccination. Sequencing used immunoSEQ multiplex PCR; TCRdb keeps in-frame clones, though not all of them. The repertoire holds fewer than 45,000 clones, approximately 82% seen once, with under 10% in the top ten. The source was blood, collected before dendritic cell vaccination. These receptor sequences come from a human donor with glioblastoma. Both conserved end residues are part of each CDR3. D genes are given only for firm matches. The size entry is marked missing in some rows and otherwise reads once, few, many or a size class.

>13|TRBJ2-5|.|TRBD2|TRBV30
TGTGCCTGGGAACTAGCGTTGGGGGAGACCCAGTACTTC
CAWELALGETQYF
>15|TRBJ1-6|.|.|TRBV30
TGTGCCTGGAGCCCGGAGGCTTGGCTGGGTTCACCCCTCCACTTT
CAWSPEAWLGSPLHF
>14|TRBJ2-2|once|TRBD1|TRBV5-1
TGCGCCAGCAGCGGGACAGGGTACACCGGGGAGCTGTTTTTT
CASSGTGYTGELFF
>22|TRBJ2-3|.|TRBD2|TRBV4-1
TGCGCCAGCAGCCAAGTTCCACTACCGCGATTAACTAGCGGGGAGGGCACAGATACGCAGTATTTT
CASSQVPLPRLTSGEGTDTQYF
>14|TRBJ2-2|.|.|TRBV6-6
TGTGCCAGCAGGTCGGGACAAAACACCGGGGAGCTGTTTTTT
CASRSGQNTGELFF
>15|TRBJ1-4|.|.|TRBV11-1
TGTGCCAGCAGCCCCTGGACAGTTCCGAGGGAAAAACTGTTTTTT
CASSPWTVPREKLFF
>16|TRBJ2-5|.|TRBD2|TRBV7-2
TGTGCCAGCAGCTTGACTCGCGGGGGTGGCGGAGAGACCCAGTACTTC
CASSLTRGGGGETQYF
>12|TRBJ2-7|.|.|TRBV28
TGTGCCAGCAGTTTGTCTACCTACGAGCAGTACTTC
CASSLSTYEQYF
>14|TRBJ1-5|.|TRBD1|TRBV9
TGTGCCAGCAGCACTCGACAGGGTTCTCGGCCCCAGCATTTT
CASSTRQGSRPQHF
>18|TRBJ1-3|.|TRBD1|TRBV25-1
TGTGCCAGCAGTGAATATTATTTGAAGGGGGCCTCTGGAAACACCATATATTTT
CASSEYYLKGASGNTIYF
>15|TRBJ2-3|.|TRBD2|TRBV10-2
TGCGCCAGCAGTGTAGGTACTAGCGGGGGAGATACGCAGTATTTT
CASSVGTSGGDTQYF
>15|TRBJ2-1|few|.|TRBV7-2
TGTGCCAGCAGCCCGGGGGGCCGCTCCTACAATGAGCAGTTCTTC
CASSPGGRSYNEQFF
>17|TRBJ1-3|.|TRBD1|TRBV6-1
TGTGCCAGCAGTGAATCCTCTGGACAGGGCCGTGGAAACACCATATATTTT
CASSESSGQGRGNTIYF
>15|TRBJ1-2|.|.|TRBV30
TGTGCCTGGAGTGGAGGTCCCAGGGGTCGAGGTGGCTACACCTTC
CAWSGGPRGRGGYTF
>15|TRBJ2-5|.|TRBD1|TRBV7-9
TGTGCCAGCAGCCCGGGACAGGCTGAGTGGGAGACCCAGTACTTC
CASSPGQAEWETQYF
>16|TRBJ1-5|.|TRBD1|TRBV7-2
TGTGCCAGCAGCTTAGAGTACAGGGGCTCCAATCAGCCCCAGCATTTT
CASSLEYRGSNQPQHF
>16|TRBJ2-1|.|.|TRBV5-1
TGCGCCAGCAGGCGAGAACAGGGGGGGGTACGCAATGAGCAGTTCTTC
CASRREQGGVRNEQFF
>17|TRBJ2-5|.|TRBD1|TRBV4-1
TGCGCCAGCAGCCGAGTGGGTAGGGACAGGGGTGGCGAGACCCAGTACTTC
CASSRVGRDRGGETQYF
>16|TRBJ1-1|.|TRBD1|TRBV14
TGTGCCAGCAGCCTCAATCCGGGACAGGGCGACACTGAAGCTTTCTTT
CASSLNPGQGDTEAFF
>15|TRBJ1-2|.|TRBD1|TRBV19
TGTGCCAGTAGTATAGCCCCCGGGACAGGGCTTGGCTACACCTTC
CASSIAPGTGLGYTF
>14|TRBJ1-6|few|TRBD1|TRBV7-2
TGTGCCAGCAGCTCACAGGGGGCTGATTCACCCCTCCACTTT
CASSSQGADSPLHF
>13|TRBJ2-7|once|.|TRBV7-2
TGTGCCAGCAGCCCGGGTGCGACCTACGAGCAGTACTTC
CASSPGATYEQYF
>15|TRBJ2-7|medium-sized|TRBD1|TRBV10-3
TGTGCCATCAGCGATCCGGGACAGGGAACCTACGAGCAGTACTTC
CAISDPGQGTYEQYF
>14|TRBJ2-1|.|.|TRBV6-6
TGTGCCAGCAGTTACCGGTCTTGGTTCAATGAGCAGTTCTTC
CASSYRSWFNEQFF
>11|TRBJ2-5|.|.|TRBV7-7
TGTGCCAGCAGCGCGGGGGAGACCCAGTACTTC
CASSAGETQYF
>13|TRBJ2-1|once|.|TRBV9
TGTGCCAGCAGCGTACAGGGTTTCGATGAGCAGTTCTTC
CASSVQGFDEQFF
>14|TRBJ1-4|.|.|TRBV11-3
TGTGCCAGCAGCCCCGGTAGAGGGAATGAAAAACTGTTTTTT
CASSPGRGNEKLFF
>16|TRBJ1-3|.|TRBD1|TRBV2
TGTGCCAGCAGTGTATCAGGGGGCATCTCTGGAAACACCATATATTTT
CASSVSGGISGNTIYF
>19|TRBJ1-3|few|TRBD1|TRBV7-8
TGTGCCAGCAGCCCGGGGAGGGTGGCCAGGGGGCGCTTTGGAAACACCATATATTTT
CASSPGRVARGRFGNTIYF
>16|TRBJ2-3|few|TRBD2|TRBV5-4
TGTGCCAGCAGCTTCCCTAGCGGGGGGTTATGGGATACGCAGTATTTT
CASSFPSGGLWDTQYF
>14|TRBJ2-7|.|TRBD2|TRBV6-5
TGTGCCAGCAGGGTGATGACTAGCTCTTACGAGCAGTACTTC
CASRVMTSSYEQYF
>14|TRBJ1-5|.|.|TRBV5-5
TGTGCCAGCAAGCCCGGGAGGGGAAATCAGCCCCAGCATTTT
CASKPGRGNQPQHF
>15|TRBJ2-3|.|.|TRBV6-5
TGTGCCAGCAGCCCATTTAGCATCATCGTGGATACGCAGTATTTT
CASSPFSIIVDTQYF
>18|TRBJ2-3|.|TRBD2|TRBV11-3
TGTGCCAGCAGCTTTCCAGCGGGGGGACCATATAGCACAGATACGCAGTATTTT
CASSFPAGGPYSTDTQYF
>16|TRBJ2-4|.|TRBD1|TRBV4-3
TGCGCCAGCAGCCAAGGTTTCAGGGACAGGGCGGGCATTCAGTACTTC
CASSQGFRDRAGIQYF
>15|TRBJ1-2|.|.|TRBV9
TGTGCCAGCAGCGTAGATGCGGGGACCTACTATGGCTACACCTTC
CASSVDAGTYYGYTF
>14|TRBJ2-2|.|TRBD2|TRBV19
TGTGCCAGTAGTGTAACTAGCGGGACCGGGGAGCTGTTTTTT
CASSVTSGTGELFF
>14|TRBJ1-2|.|.|TRBV27
TGTGCCAGCAGTCAACAGGGAAATCCGCCTGGCTACACCTTC
CASSQQGNPPGYTF
>14|TRBJ1-3|.|.|TRBV25-1
TGTGCCAGCAGTCTTACAGGGACTGGAAACACCATATATTTT
CASSLTGTGNTIYF
>16|TRBJ1-1|.|.|TRBV18
TGTGCCAGCTCACCGTTACGCGCCCCCGAGTCTACTGAAGCTTTCTTT
CASSPLRAPESTEAFF
>14|TRBJ2-5|.|.|TRBV9
TGTGCCAGCAGCGTAGGTGGAGGGCGGGAGACCCAGTACTTC
CASSVGGGRETQYF
>16|TRBJ1-6|.|TRBD1|TRBV6-5
TGTGCCAGCAGTTACTCGGCAGGGGGCGCAAATTCACCCCTCCACTTT
CASSYSAGGANSPLHF
>14|TRBJ2-7|.|TRBD1|TRBV6-5
TGTGCCAGCAGTCCCCGGGACAGGACCTACGAGCAGTACTTC
CASSPRDRTYEQYF
>14|TRBJ1-4|.|.|TRBV6-5
TGTGCCAGCAGTTCCTCCAGGGTGGATGAAAAACTGTTTTTT
CASSSSRVDEKLFF
>13|TRBJ2-3|once|.|TRBV7-2
TGTGCCAGCAGCTTCCGGGGGACAGATACGCAGTATTTT
CASSFRGTDTQYF
>11|TRBJ2-7|.|.|TRBV18
TGTGCCAGCTCACGAGAGTACGAGCAGTACTTC
CASSREYEQYF
>13|TRBJ2-7|.|TRBD1|TRBV25-1
TGTGCCAGCAATGGACAGGGGTTCGACGAGCAGTACTTC
CASNGQGFDEQYF